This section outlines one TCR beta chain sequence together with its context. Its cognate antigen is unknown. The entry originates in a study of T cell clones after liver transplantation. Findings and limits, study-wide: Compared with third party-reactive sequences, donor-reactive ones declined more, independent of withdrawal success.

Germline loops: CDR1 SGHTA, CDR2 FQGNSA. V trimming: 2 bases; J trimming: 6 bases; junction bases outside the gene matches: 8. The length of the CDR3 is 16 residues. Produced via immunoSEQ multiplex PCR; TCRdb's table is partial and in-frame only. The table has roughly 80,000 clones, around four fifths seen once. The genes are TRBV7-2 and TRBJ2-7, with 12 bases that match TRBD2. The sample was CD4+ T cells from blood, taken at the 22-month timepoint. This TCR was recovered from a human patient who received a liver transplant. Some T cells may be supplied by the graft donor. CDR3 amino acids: CASSLLAGGNPFEQYF. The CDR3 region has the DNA TGTGCCAGCAGCTTACTAGCGGGGGGGAACCCCTTCGAGCAGTACTTC.